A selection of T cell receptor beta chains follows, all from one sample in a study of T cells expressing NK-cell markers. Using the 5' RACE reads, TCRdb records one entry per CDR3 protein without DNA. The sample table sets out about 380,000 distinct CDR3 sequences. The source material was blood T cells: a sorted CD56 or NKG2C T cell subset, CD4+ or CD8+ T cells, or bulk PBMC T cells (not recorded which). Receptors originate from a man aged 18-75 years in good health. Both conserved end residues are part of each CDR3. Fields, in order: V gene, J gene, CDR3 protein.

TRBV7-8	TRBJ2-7	CASSLGSGTGSYEQYF
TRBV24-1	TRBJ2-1	CATSDPGLAGGLNEQFF
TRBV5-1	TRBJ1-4	CASTKGGNEKLFF
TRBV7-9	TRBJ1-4	CASSFTGIRANEKLFF
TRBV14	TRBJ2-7	CASSQGRGSRQYF
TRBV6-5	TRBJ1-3	CASSYEAPPAGNTIYF
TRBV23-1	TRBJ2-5	CASSQFARTQETQYF
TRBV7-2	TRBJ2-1	CASSITSGGREQFF
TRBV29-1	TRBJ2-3	CSVTPAITSYTQYF
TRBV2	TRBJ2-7	CASSRDPIPYEQYF
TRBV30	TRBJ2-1	CAYRPSAWSYNEQFF
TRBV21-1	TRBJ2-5	CASTPGPQETQYF
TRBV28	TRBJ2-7	CASSSQASGDVYEQYF
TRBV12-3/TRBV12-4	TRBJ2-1	CASSLSWGLGYNEQFF
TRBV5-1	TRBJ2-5	CASSFGSGGPEETQYF
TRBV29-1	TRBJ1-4	CSVERQGGEKLFF
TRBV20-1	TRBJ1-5	CSARDPRTANTQPQHF
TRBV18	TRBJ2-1	CASSPDQGIHEQFF
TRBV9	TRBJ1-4	CASSGDTGGGNEKLFF
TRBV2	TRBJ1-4	CASRKQGVNEKLFF
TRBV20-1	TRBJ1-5	CSATQQGIDQPQHF
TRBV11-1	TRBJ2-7	CASSLGTGGSEQYF
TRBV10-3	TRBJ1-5	CATKPGPNQPQHF
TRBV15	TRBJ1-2	CATSSGGPLGYGYTF
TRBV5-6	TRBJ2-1	CASNLAGGYNEQFF